This T cell receptor (beta chain) emerged from a study of blood T cell repertoires in COVID-19. At the level of the study: Donors in the United States, Italy and Spain gave samples during acute or convalescent COVID-19. PBMCs, B-cell-depleted T cells, or T cells provided the cDNA or gDNA that made up the material.

As processed by the authors: Amplification of reference gene primers was used by the study to estimate nucleated cell counts. The method was immunoSEQ multiplex PCR; TCRdb's version includes in-frame clones alone and lacks a portion of them. The D gene and trimming were derived from the DNA, and the V and J assignments and clone size from that table. In the table there are around 200,000 clones, 70% to 90% of which are singletons. V lost 0 bases and J 2 bases, leaving 11 bases between the germline ends. The CDR3 covers 15 residues. The germline gives CDR1 LGHDT, CDR2 YNNKEL (reference sequence). Sequencing was done on a sample of peripheral blood. The source of this sequence is a woman at least 80 years old with acute or convalescent COVID-19. The chain couples TRBV3-1 (or the pseudogene TRBV3-2) to TRBJ2-7, with unresolved D. CDR3 sequence reads: CASSQDPTPTYEQYF. The CDR3 DNA follows: TGTGCCAGCAGCCAAGACCCCACGCCTACCTACGAGCAGTACTTC.